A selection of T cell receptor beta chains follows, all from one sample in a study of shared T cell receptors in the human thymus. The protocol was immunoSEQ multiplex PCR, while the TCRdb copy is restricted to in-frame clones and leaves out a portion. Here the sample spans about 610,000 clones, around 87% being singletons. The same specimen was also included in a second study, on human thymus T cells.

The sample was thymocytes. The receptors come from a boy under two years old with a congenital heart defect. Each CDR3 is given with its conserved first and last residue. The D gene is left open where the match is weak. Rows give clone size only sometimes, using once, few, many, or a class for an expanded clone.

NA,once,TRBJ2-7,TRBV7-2,TGTGCCAGCAGCAAATGGGGGACAACAGACTTC,CASSKWGTTDF
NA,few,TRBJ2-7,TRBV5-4,TGTGCCAGCAGTCAATTCCAGGGTAGCTCCTACGAGCAGTACTTC,CASSQFQGSSYEQYF
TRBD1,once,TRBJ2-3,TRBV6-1,TGTGCCAGCAGTGAATATAGGGACCGGGACAGGGTGACAGATACGCAGTATTTT,CASSEYRDRDRVTDTQYF
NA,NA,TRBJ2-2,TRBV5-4,TGTGCCAGCAGCTCGACACTCTCAGGGGAGCTGTTTTTT,CASSSTLSGELFF
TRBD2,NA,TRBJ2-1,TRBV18,TGTGCCAGCTCACCAGGCCCAGCGGGGGCTTACAATGAGCAGTTCTTC,CASSPGPAGAYNEQFF
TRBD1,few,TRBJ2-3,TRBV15,TGTGCCACCAGCACCCTTACAGGGGAACTCTTAATCCCAGATACGCAGTATTTT,CATSTLTGELLIPDTQYF
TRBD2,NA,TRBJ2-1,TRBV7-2,TGTGCCAGCAGCTTAGTCACTAGCGGCTACAATGAGCAGTTCTTC,CASSLVTSGYNEQFF
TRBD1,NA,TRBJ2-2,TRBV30,TGTGCCTGGATCGACCGGGACAGGGGCACCGGGGAGCTGTTTTTT,CAWIDRDRGTGELFF
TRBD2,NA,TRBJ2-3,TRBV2,TGTGCCAGCAGTCTTAGCGGGAAGGGCACAGATACGCAGTATTTT,CASSLSGKGTDTQYF
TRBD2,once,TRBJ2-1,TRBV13,TGTGCCAGCAGCCACCGGGGACTAGCGGGTCACCACAATGAGCAGTTCTTC,CASSHRGLAGHHNEQFF
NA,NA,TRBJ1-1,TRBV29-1,TGCAGCGTTGAAGACTGCGGGGAAGGAACTGAAGCTTTCTTT,CSVEDCGEGTEAFF
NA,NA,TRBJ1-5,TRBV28,TGTGCCAGCAGTTTACGGGGGGTTAACGGTCAGCCCCAGCATTTT,CASSLRGVNGQPQHF
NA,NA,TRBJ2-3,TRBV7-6,TGTGCCAGCAGCTTAGTGACAGTGGAAACCCGCACAGATACGCAGTATTTT,CASSLVTVETRTDTQYF
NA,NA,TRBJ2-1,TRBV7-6,TGTGCCAGCAGCCCAGGGGAATACAATGAGCAGTTCTTC,CASSPGEYNEQFF
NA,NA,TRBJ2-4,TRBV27,TGTGCCAGCAGTTTAGCTGGAAGCGGGCCTACCTTAGCCAAAAACATTCAGTACTTC,CASSLAGSGPTLAKNIQYF
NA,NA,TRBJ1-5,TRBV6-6,TGTGCCAGCAGTTCCACAGATAGCAATCAGCCCCAGCATTTT,CASSSTDSNQPQHF
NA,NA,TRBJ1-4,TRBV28,TGTGCCAGCAGTCCCCTTCCCGGGACATTTTCGTTC,CASSPLPGTFSF
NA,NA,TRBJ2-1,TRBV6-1,TGTGCCAGCAGTGAGGACAGTAATGAGCAGTTCTTC,CASSEDSNEQFF
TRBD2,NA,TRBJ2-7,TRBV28,TGTGCCAGCAGTTTTACTGCTAGCGGGAGGTCCCACGAGCAGTACTTC,CASSFTASGRSHEQYF
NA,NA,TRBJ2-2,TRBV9,TGTGCCAGCAGCGGGAGGGACACCGGGGAGCTGTTTTTT,CASSGRDTGELFF
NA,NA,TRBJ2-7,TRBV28,TGTGCCAGCAGTTACACCTCTCCGAACGGGGGAGGCTACGAGCAGTACTTC,CASSYTSPNGGGYEQYF
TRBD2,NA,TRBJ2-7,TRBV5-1,TGCGCCAGCAGCTTTACCGGGACTAGCGGGAGAGGGAACGACGAGCAGTACTTC,CASSFTGTSGRGNDEQYF
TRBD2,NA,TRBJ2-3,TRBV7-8,TGTGCCAGCGCCAAATCCGGGACTAGCGGGGCAGATACGCAGTATTTT,CASAKSGTSGADTQYF
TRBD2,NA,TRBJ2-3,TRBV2,TGTGCCAGCAGCCTCGAGGGGCGGGAGAGCACAGATACGCAGTATTTT,CASSLEGRESTDTQYF
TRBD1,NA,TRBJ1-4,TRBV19,TGTGCCAGTAGTGCCCGACAGGGGAATAATGAAAAACTGTTTTTT,CASSARQGNNEKLFF
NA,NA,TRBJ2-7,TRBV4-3,TGCGCCAGCAGCCAAACTAGAGCCACTTCATACGAGCAGTACTTC,CASSQTRATSYEQYF
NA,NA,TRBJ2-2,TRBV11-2,TGTGCCAGCAGCTTAGATCCCAGGGGCACCGGGGAGCTGTTTTTT,CASSLDPRGTGELFF
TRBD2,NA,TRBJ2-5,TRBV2,TGTGCCAGCGACCTGGGGGGACTAGCGGGAGGCTCCACCCAAGAGACCCAGTACTTC,CASDLGGLAGGSTQETQYF
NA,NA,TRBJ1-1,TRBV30,TGTGCCTGGAGTGTTCCCCCGACAGGTAAGAACACTGAAGCTTTCTTT,CAWSVPPTGKNTEAFF
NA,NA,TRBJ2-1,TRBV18,TGTGCCAGCTCACCTCCGTCCCCTTCAGGTCGCAATGAGCAGTTCTTC,CASSPPSPSGRNEQFF
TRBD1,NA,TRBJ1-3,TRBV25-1,TGTGCCAGCAGTACAGAGCATGGACAGGGCCGCTCTGGAAACACCATATATTTT,CASSTEHGQGRSGNTIYF
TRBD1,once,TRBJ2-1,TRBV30,TGTGCCTGGAGGGGGCAGGGGGAGTGTTCGGAGTACAATGAGCAGTTCTTC,CAWRGQGECSEYNEQFF
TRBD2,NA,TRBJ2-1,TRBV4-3,TGCGCCAGCAGCCAAGATCCGACTAGCGGGAGGAATGAGCAGTTCTTC,CASSQDPTSGRNEQFF
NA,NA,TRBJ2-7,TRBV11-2,TGTGCCAGCAGCTTCGTTAGCGGACCCTCCTACGAGCAGTACTTC,CASSFVSGPSYEQYF
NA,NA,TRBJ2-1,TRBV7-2,TGTGCCAGCAGCCATCCCCCTGCGGGCGGAGAGCAGTTCTTC,CASSHPPAGGEQFF
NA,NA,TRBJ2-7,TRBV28,TGTGCCATCCCAGGGGAAGGGGACTACTACGAGCAGTACTTC,CAIPGEGDYYEQYF
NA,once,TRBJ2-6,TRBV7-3,TGTGCCAGCAGCTTAAGAAGTAACAGGGTGAGCGGCAGCCGACCTCTGGGGGCCAACGTCCTGACTTTC,CASSLRSNRVSGSRPLGANVLTF
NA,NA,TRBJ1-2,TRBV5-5,TGTGCCAGCAGCTTGGGGAAGAGGACTAACTATGGCTACACCTTC,CASSLGKRTNYGYTF
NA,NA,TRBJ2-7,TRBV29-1,TGCAGCGTTGAAGGTGGGGGCCAGCAGACCTACGAGCAGTACTTC,CSVEGGGQQTYEQYF
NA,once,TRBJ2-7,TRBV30,TGTGCCTGGAGTGTAGCGGAGGGCGACGAGCAGTACTTC,CAWSVAEGDEQYF
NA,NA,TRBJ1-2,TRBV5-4,TGTGCCAGCAGCCCGAGCCACAGGGATCTCCATGGCTACACCTTC,CASSPSHRDLHGYTF
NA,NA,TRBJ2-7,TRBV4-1,TGCGCCAGCAGCCAAGCCGCCCCTAGGCCTACCTCCTACGAGCAGTACTTC,CASSQAAPRPTSYEQYF
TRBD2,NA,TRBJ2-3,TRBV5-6,TGTGCCAGCAGCCCTAGCGGTTCTAGCACAGATACGCAGTATTTT,CASSPSGSSTDTQYF
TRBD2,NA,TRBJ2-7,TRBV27,TGTGCCAGCAGTTTGGTGGCGGGAGGAGCCTACGAGCAGTACTTC,CASSLVAGGAYEQYF